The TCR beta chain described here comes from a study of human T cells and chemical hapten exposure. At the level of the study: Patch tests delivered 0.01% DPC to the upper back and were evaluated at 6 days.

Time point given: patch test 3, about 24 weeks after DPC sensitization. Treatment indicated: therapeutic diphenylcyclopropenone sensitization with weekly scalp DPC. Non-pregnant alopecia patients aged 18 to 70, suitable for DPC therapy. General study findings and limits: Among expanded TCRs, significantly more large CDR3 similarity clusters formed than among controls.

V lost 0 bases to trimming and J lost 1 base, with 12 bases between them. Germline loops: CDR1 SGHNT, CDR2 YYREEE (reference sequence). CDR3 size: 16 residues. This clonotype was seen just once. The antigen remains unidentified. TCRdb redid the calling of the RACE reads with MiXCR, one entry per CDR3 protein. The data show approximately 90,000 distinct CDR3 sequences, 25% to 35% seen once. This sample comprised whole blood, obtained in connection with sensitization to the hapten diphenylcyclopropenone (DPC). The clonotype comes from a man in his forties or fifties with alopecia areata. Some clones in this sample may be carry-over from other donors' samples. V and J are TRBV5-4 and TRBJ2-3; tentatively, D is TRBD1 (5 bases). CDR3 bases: TGTGCCAGCAGCTTGGCCGGTCAGACAGGCACAGATACGCAGTATTTT. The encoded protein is CASSLAGQTGTDTQYF.